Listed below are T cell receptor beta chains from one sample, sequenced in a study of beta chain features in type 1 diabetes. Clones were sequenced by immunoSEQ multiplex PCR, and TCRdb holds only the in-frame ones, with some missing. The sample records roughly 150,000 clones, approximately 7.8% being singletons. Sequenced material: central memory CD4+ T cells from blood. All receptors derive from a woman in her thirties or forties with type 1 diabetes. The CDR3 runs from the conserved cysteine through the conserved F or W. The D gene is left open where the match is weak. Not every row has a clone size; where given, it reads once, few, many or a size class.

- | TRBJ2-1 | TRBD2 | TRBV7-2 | CASSSGLAGGPRSNEQFF | TGTGCCAGCAGCTCAGGACTAGCGGGAGGGCCGCGGAGCAATGAGCAGTTCTTC
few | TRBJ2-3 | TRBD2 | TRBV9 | CASSPRLATSTDTQYF | TGTGCCAGCAGCCCCCGACTAGCGACTAGCACAGATACGCAGTATTTT
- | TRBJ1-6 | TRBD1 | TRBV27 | CASSYQPGQAPSPLHF | TGTGCCAGCAGTTATCAACCGGGACAGGCCCCTTCACCCCTCCACTTT
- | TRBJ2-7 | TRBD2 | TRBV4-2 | CASHSGLADSYEQYF | TGTGCCAGCCATTCGGGACTAGCGGACTCCTACGAGCAGTACTTC
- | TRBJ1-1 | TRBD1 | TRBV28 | CASSLDGTGPSEAFF | TGTGCCAGCAGTCTTGACGGGACAGGGCCATCTGAAGCTTTCTTT
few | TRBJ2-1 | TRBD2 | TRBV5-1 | CASSLTSGSHEQFF | TGCGCCAGCAGCTTGACTAGCGGGAGCCATGAGCAGTTCTTC
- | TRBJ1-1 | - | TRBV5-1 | CASSFSGGITEAFF | TGCGCCAGCAGCTTCAGCGGGGGGATCACTGAAGCTTTCTTT
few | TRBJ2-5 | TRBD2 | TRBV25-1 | CASRTSGSIGETQYF | TGTGCCAGCCGGACTAGCGGGAGTATTGGAGAGACCCAGTACTTC
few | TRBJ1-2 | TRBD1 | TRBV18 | CASSPTGTDYGYTF | TGTGCCAGCTCACCCACCGGGACAGACTATGGCTACACCTTC
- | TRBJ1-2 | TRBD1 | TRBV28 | CASSLSQGAGGGYTF | TGTGCCAGCAGTTTATCCCAGGGGGCTGGGGGTGGCTACACCTTC
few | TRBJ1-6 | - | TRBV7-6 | CASSLQENSPLHF | TGTGCCAGCAGCTTACAAGAGAATTCACCCCTCCACTTT
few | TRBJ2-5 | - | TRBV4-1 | CASSQDRGRIGETQYF | TGCGCCAGCAGCCAAGATCGAGGGCGAATCGGCGAGACCCAGTACTTC
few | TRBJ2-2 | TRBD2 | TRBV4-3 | CASSLGSGSTGELFF | TGCGCCAGCAGTCTAGGCAGCGGGAGCACCGGGGAGCTGTTTTTT
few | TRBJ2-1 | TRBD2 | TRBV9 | CASSEGLAGDNEQFF | TGTGCCAGCAGCGAGGGACTAGCGGGAGACAATGAGCAGTTCTTC
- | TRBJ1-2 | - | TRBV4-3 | CASSLTGYGYTF | TGCGCCAGCAGCCTTACAGGGTACGGCTACACCTTC
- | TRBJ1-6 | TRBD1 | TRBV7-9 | CASSIGQENSPLHF | TGTGCCAGCAGCATTGGACAGGAGAATTCACCCCTCCACTTT
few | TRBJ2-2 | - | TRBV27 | CASSSGQLTGELFF | TGTGCCAGCAGTTCAGGACAGCTCACCGGGGAGCTGTTTTTT
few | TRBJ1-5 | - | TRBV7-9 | CASSAPGGSNQPQHF | TGTGCCAGCAGCGCCCCCGGGGGAAGCAATCAGCCCCAGCATTTT
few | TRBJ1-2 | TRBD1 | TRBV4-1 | CASSQGQGVGGYTF | TGCGCCAGCAGCCAAGGACAGGGTGTTGGTGGCTACACCTTC
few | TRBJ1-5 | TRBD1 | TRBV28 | CASSSNRSGGSLSQPQHF | TGTGCCAGCAGTTCAAACCGATCAGGGGGGTCTTTAAGTCAGCCCCAGCATTTT
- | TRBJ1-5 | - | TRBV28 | CASSPLARESQPQHF | TGTGCCAGCAGTCCCCTCGCCAGGGAAAGTCAGCCCCAGCATTTT
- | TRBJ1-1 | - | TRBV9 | CASSVVGAEAFF | TGTGCCAGCAGCGTAGTAGGGGCGGAAGCTTTCTTT
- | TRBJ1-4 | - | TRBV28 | CASTTPGEKLFF | TGTGCCAGCACCACCCCCGGGGAGAAACTGTTTTTT
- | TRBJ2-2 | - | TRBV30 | CAWSQGWDGELFF | TGTGCCTGGTCACAGGGATGGGACGGGGAGCTGTTTTTT
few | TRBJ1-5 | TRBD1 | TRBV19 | CASRLQGGAQPQHF | TGTGCCAGTAGGCTACAGGGGGGTGCTCAGCCCCAGCATTTT
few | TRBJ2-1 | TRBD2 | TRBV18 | CASSRELAGAYNEQFF | TGTGCCAGCTCAAGGGAGCTAGCGGGGGCTTACAATGAGCAGTTCTTC
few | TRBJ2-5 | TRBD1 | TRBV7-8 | CASSYRQGSGETQYF | TGTGCCAGCAGCTATCGACAGGGGTCCGGGGAGACCCAGTACTTC
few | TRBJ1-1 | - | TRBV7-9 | CASSWGVFAEAFF | TGTGCCAGCAGCTGGGGGGTTTTTGCTGAAGCTTTCTTT
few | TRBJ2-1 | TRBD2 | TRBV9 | CASSGTSGLVTEQFF | TGTGCCAGCAGCGGGACTAGCGGACTCGTGACTGAGCAGTTCTTC
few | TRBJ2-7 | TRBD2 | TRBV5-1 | CASSPRERGEQYF | TGCGCCAGCAGCCCCAGGGAGCGGGGCGAGCAGTACTTC
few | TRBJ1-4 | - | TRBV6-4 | CASSREENEKLFF | TGTGCCAGCAGTAGAGAAGAGAATGAAAAACTGTTTTTT
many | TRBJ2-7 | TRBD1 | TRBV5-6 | CASSQDRELYEQYF | TGTGCCAGCAGCCAGGACAGGGAACTCTACGAGCAGTACTTC
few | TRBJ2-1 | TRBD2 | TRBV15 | CATAGGLSSYNEQFF | TGTGCCACCGCCGGGGGGTTGAGCTCCTACAATGAGCAGTTCTTC
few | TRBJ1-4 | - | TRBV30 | CAWNRLGAGREKLFF | TGTGCCTGGAACCGGCTTGGGGCAGGGCGTGAAAAACTGTTTTTT
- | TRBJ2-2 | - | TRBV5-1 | CASSLEPGSGELFF | TGCGCCAGCAGCTTGGAGCCAGGGTCCGGGGAGCTGTTTTTT
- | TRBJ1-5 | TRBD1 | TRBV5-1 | CASSETGAKNQPQHF | TGCGCCAGCAGCGAAACAGGGGCGAAAAATCAGCCCCAGCATTTT
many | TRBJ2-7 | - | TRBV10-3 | CAISDPEHSGYEQYF | TGTGCCATCAGTGACCCGGAGCATTCCGGGTACGAGCAGTACTTC
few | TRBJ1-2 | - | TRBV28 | CASSLRDTNGYTF | TGTGCCAGCAGTCTCCGGGACACCAATGGCTACACCTTC
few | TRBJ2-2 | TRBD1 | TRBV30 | CAWREDRAGELFF | TGTGCCTGGAGGGAGGACAGGGCCGGGGAGCTGTTTTTT
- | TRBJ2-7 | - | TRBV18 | CASSPNGSGNEQYF | TGTGCCAGCTCACCAAACGGGAGTGGGAACGAGCAGTACTTC
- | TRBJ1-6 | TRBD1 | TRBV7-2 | CASSSRQGGSPLHF | TGTGCCAGCAGCTCCCGACAGGGAGGCTCACCCCTCCACTTT
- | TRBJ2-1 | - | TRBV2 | CASSERNSGDNEQFF | TGTGCCAGCAGTGAGAGGAATAGCGGTGACAATGAGCAGTTCTTC
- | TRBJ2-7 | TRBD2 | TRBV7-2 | CASSLAGLAGRGEQYF | TGTGCCAGCAGCTTAGCCGGACTAGCGGGAAGGGGCGAGCAGTACTTC
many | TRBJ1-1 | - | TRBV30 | CAWNREESDTEAFF | TGTGCCTGGAATCGGGAAGAATCGGACACTGAAGCTTTCTTT
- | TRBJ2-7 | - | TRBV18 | CASSRDISYEQYF | TGTGCCAGCTCAAGGGACATCTCCTACGAGCAGTACTTC
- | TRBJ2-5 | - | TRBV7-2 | CASSAGQQETQYF | TGTGCCAGCAGCGCGGGACAGCAAGAGACCCAGTACTTC
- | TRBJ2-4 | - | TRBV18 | CASSPPGVDIQYF | TGTGCCAGCTCACCCCCCGGGGTGGACATTCAGTACTTC
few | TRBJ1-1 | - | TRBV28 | CASRDMNTEAFF | TGTGCCAGCAGGGACATGAACACTGAAGCTTTCTTT
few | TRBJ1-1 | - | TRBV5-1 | CASKPQGVNTEAFF | TGCGCCAGCAAGCCACAGGGAGTCAACACTGAAGCTTTCTTT